This TCR beta chain comes out of a study of early T cells in non-severe SARS-CoV-2 infection. Regarding the study as a whole: Comparison of clonotypes with VDJdb favored anti-spike CD8 responses while missing private and CD4 specificities.

Molecules of cDNA were individually given unique molecular identifiers that were attached to them. TCRdb independently ran MiXCR on the 5' RACE reads; one entry per CDR3 protein. This sample has about 20,000 distinct CDR3 sequences; more than 5% occur once, and the top ten carry 5.5% to 8%. V gave up 4 bases and J gave up 0 bases; unmatched junction bases: 4. Germline-derived CDR1 and CDR2 are MDHEN and SYDVKM. The CDR3 is 17 amino acids. Concerning this clonotype itself: Its antigen is undetermined.

The J gene is TRBJ1-5, the V gene TRBV28; 12 bases fit TRBD1. Sequencing was done on a sample of whole blood. The TCR sequence derives from an adult who was a healthcare worker with PCR-confirmed SARS-CoV-2 infection or an uninfected control (not recorded which). CDR3 residues: CASSSGTGGSSNQPQHF. CDR3 nucleotide sequence: TGTGCCAGCAGTTCCGGGACAGGGGGCTCTAGCAATCAGCCCCAGCATTTT. Full variable domain (rest looked up from reference TRBV28 and TRBJ1-5): DVKVTQSSRYLVKRTGEKVFLECVQDMDHENMFWYRQDPGLGLRLIYFSYDVKMKEKGDIPEGYSVSREKKERFSLILESASTNQTSMYLCASSSGTGGSSNQPQHFGDGTRLSIL.